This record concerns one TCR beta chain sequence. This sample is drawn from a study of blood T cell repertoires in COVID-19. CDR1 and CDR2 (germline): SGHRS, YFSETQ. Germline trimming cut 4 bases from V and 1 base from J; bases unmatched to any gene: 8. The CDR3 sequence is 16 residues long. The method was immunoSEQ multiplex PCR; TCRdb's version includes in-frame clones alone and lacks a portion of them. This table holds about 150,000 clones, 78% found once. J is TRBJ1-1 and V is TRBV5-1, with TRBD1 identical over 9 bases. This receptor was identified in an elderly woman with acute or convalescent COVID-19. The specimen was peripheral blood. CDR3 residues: CASSIRQGETNTEAFF. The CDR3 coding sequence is TGCGCCAGCAGCATCCGACAGGGGGAGACGAACACTGAAGCTTTCTTT.